This T cell receptor (beta chain) was obtained from a study of tumor-infiltrating lymphocytes in primary liver carcinoma. The wider study: Male and female patients aged 30 to 69 years made up the cohort. Lesions, classed as T1-T3 N0M0, spanned roughly 4.2 to 10 cm across. Samples had roughly 3.5 to 8 million productive TCRbeta reads, comparable between tissue types. Study-wide findings and caveats: Overlap in tumor-adjacent and tumor-blood pairs fell below that of tumor region pairs.

A constant-region primer served to make TCR beta cDNA from approximately 490 ng total RNA. Slightly modified ARM-PCR, run as three nested multiplex PCR rounds, produced the TCR beta libraries. MiXCR was run by TCRdb on the multiplex PCR reads, yielding one entry per CDR3 protein. The sample lists about 300,000 distinct CDR3 sequences; roughly 60% were seen once. Unsorted whole blood supplied the RNA, and germline DNA was extracted too. This clonotype was counted ten times or more. What it binds is unknown. What was sequenced was peripheral blood. This TCR came from a man aged 40-49 years with primary liver carcinoma and hepatitis B virus infection.

CDR3 bases: TGTGCCATCAGTGACGAGACTAGCGGGAGGGAGACCCAGTACTTC. It is translated as CAISDETSGRETQYF. The genes are TRBV10-3 and TRBJ2-5, with TRBD2 matching over 13 bases. Looked up from germline, CDR1 is ENHRY and CDR2 is SYGVKD. Losses at the gene ends were 3 bases for V and 5 bases for J; bases not matched to a gene: 3. The CDR3 has 15 residues.